Sequencing of this T cell receptor (beta chain) was carried out in a study of CD8+ T cells in alopecia areata. V gave up 1 base and J gave up 4 bases, with 13 bases separating them. The CDR3 sequence is 14 residues long. Germline CDR1 and CDR2: GTSNPN and SVGIG (reference sequence). Sequencing used cDNA as its template, made by extracting RNA and reverse transcribing it. The data were produced by immunoSEQ multiplex PCR, yet TCRdb's version contains in-frame clones alone and is incomplete. The table shows around 210,000 clones, with over 60% occurring only once. Described treatment: oral pan-JAK inhibitor, 5-10 mg twice daily. This clone appeared a few times.

The gene calls are TRBV30 and TRBJ1-2; D might be TRBD1 (6 bases). The material sequenced was CD4+ T cells sorted from blood, taken at week 4, from a patient treated with tofacitinib. The receptor was derived from a human donor with alopecia areata. The CDR3 protein is CAWSAGHSIYGYTF. The CDR3 nucleotides read TGTGCCTGGAGTGCGGGACATTCGATCTATGGCTACACCTTC.